The rows below give T cell receptor beta chains drawn from one sample of a study of cytomegalovirus exposure and HLA in healthy donors. Here immunoSEQ multiplex PCR was the method, and the copy in TCRdb shows in-frame clones only, minus some. The sample has about 160,000 clones, approximately 79% seen once. The sequencing input was PBMCs. Source of these receptors: a man between 60 and 75 years old in good health and CMV-seronegative. CDR3s include the opening cysteine and the closing phenylalanine or tryptophan. A D gene is named only where the DNA matches it firmly. The listing skips clone size in some rows; elsewhere it reads once, few, many or a size class.

abundance: NA; j_gene: TRBJ1-2; d_gene: NA; v_gene: TRBV30; CDR3nt: TGTGCCTGGAGTGTAGGAGGACAGTTCTATGGCTACACCTTC; CDR3aa: CAWSVGGQFYGYTF
abundance: NA; j_gene: TRBJ1-2; d_gene: NA; v_gene: TRBV10-3; CDR3nt: TGTGCCATCAGTGATGTGAGGGCGCCTGGCTACACCTTC; CDR3aa: CAISDVRAPGYTF
abundance: NA; j_gene: TRBJ1-2; d_gene: NA; v_gene: TRBV5-4; CDR3nt: TGTGCCAGCAGCTTGGCAGGGACTAGCGGCTACACCTTC; CDR3aa: CASSLAGTSGYTF
abundance: NA; j_gene: TRBJ2-7; d_gene: TRBD2; v_gene: TRBV27; CDR3nt: TGTGCCAGCAGTCAAACTAGCGGGAGTAGCGAGCAGTACTTC; CDR3aa: CASSQTSGSSEQYF
abundance: NA; j_gene: TRBJ1-4; d_gene: NA; v_gene: TRBV2; CDR3nt: TGTGCCAACCACCTCTCAGGGCAGGGTGGAGAAAAACTGTTTTTT; CDR3aa: CANHLSGQGGEKLFF
abundance: NA; j_gene: TRBJ2-7; d_gene: NA; v_gene: TRBV27; CDR3nt: TGTGCCAGCAGGCGTATAAGCTCCTACGAGCAGTACTTC; CDR3aa: CASRRISSYEQYF
abundance: NA; j_gene: TRBJ2-1; d_gene: NA; v_gene: TRBV27; CDR3nt: TGTGCCAGCAGTATTACTTCTAGCTCCTACAATGAGCAGTTCTTC; CDR3aa: CASSITSSSYNEQFF
abundance: NA; j_gene: TRBJ2-7; d_gene: NA; v_gene: TRBV5-1; CDR3nt: TGCGCCAGCAGCATTCTTTCAGGGGCCTTTTACGAGCAGTACTTC; CDR3aa: CASSILSGAFYEQYF
abundance: few; j_gene: TRBJ1-5; d_gene: NA; v_gene: TRBV6-1; CDR3nt: TGTGCCAGCAGTGAAAAACGGGCACTCCGAGGGAATCAGCCCCAGCATTTT; CDR3aa: CASSEKRALRGNQPQHF
abundance: few; j_gene: TRBJ1-1; d_gene: NA; v_gene: TRBV4-1; CDR3nt: TGCGCCAGCAGCCCGCAGGGAGGCACTGAAGCTTTCTTT; CDR3aa: CASSPQGGTEAFF
abundance: NA; j_gene: TRBJ1-1; d_gene: TRBD1; v_gene: TRBV30; CDR3nt: TGTGCCTGGAGTGTTGGACAGGGGAGCACTGAAGCTTTCTTT; CDR3aa: CAWSVGQGSTEAFF
abundance: once; j_gene: TRBJ1-5; d_gene: TRBD1; v_gene: TRBV5-8; CDR3nt: TGTGCCAGCAGCCCCCAGGGGGCGACAGATAGCAATCAGCCCCAGCATTTT; CDR3aa: CASSPQGATDSNQPQHF
abundance: NA; j_gene: TRBJ2-7; d_gene: NA; v_gene: TRBV6-6; CDR3nt: TGTGCCAGCAGTTACTCGAAACAGGGTGGGTCCTACGAGCAGTACTTC; CDR3aa: CASSYSKQGGSYEQYF
abundance: NA; j_gene: TRBJ1-5; d_gene: NA; v_gene: TRBV10-3; CDR3nt: TGTGCCATCAGTGAGGGGCAGGGCTATCAGCCCCAGCATTTT; CDR3aa: CAISEGQGYQPQHF
abundance: few; j_gene: TRBJ2-1; d_gene: TRBD2; v_gene: TRBV4-1; CDR3nt: TGCGCCAGCAGCCAAGCACCACTAGCGGGACCTGGCTATGAGCAGTTCTTC; CDR3aa: CASSQAPLAGPGYEQFF
abundance: NA; j_gene: TRBJ2-5; d_gene: NA; v_gene: TRBV28; CDR3nt: TGTGCCAGCAGTTTAGGACAGCCAGAGACCCAGTACTTC; CDR3aa: CASSLGQPETQYF
abundance: NA; j_gene: TRBJ2-7; d_gene: TRBD1; v_gene: TRBV2; CDR3nt: TGTGCCAGCATTGGATGGGCAGGGGGCTACGAGCAGTACTTC; CDR3aa: CASIGWAGGYEQYF
abundance: NA; j_gene: TRBJ1-5; d_gene: TRBD1; v_gene: TRBV7-6; CDR3nt: TGTGCCAGCAGCCCGGGACAGGGAGTAAATCAGCCCCAGCATTTT; CDR3aa: CASSPGQGVNQPQHF
abundance: NA; j_gene: TRBJ1-6; d_gene: NA; v_gene: TRBV7-9; CDR3nt: TGTTCCAGCAGCTTATCGGGTGGCGACTTTCTTAATTATAATTCACCCCTCCACTTT; CDR3aa: CSSSLSGGDFLNYNSPLHF
abundance: NA; j_gene: TRBJ2-7; d_gene: TRBD1; v_gene: TRBV29-1; CDR3nt: TGCAGCGTGGACAGGGGGAGGCGGGGGTCCTCCTACGAGCAGTACTTC; CDR3aa: CSVDRGRRGSSYEQYF
abundance: once; j_gene: TRBJ2-7; d_gene: NA; v_gene: TRBV6-5; CDR3nt: TGTGCCAGCAGTCGAGACAGCGTCGCCTCCTACGAGCAGTACTTC; CDR3aa: CASSRDSVASYEQYF
abundance: NA; j_gene: TRBJ2-7; d_gene: TRBD2; v_gene: TRBV2; CDR3nt: TGTGCCAGCAGTGGACTAGCGGGAGTCGCCTACGAGCAGTACTTC; CDR3aa: CASSGLAGVAYEQYF
abundance: NA; j_gene: TRBJ2-1; d_gene: TRBD1; v_gene: TRBV10-1; CDR3nt: TGCGCCAGCAGTGCGTTGACAGGGGGGGATACCTACAATGAGCAGTTCTTC; CDR3aa: CASSALTGGDTYNEQFF
abundance: few; j_gene: TRBJ2-2; d_gene: NA; v_gene: TRBV6-5; CDR3nt: TGTGCCAGCAGTTACTCGATTTTGCAGACCGGGGAGCTGTTTTTT; CDR3aa: CASSYSILQTGELFF
abundance: NA; j_gene: TRBJ2-2; d_gene: NA; v_gene: TRBV7-7; CDR3nt: TGTGCCAGCAGCTTAGCGGGCGGCGGGGCCGGGGAGCTGTTTTTT; CDR3aa: CASSLAGGGAGELFF
abundance: NA; j_gene: TRBJ1-1; d_gene: TRBD1; v_gene: TRBV7-3; CDR3nt: TGTGCCAGCAGCTGGGGACAGGAGAACACTGAAGCTTTCTTT; CDR3aa: CASSWGQENTEAFF
abundance: few; j_gene: TRBJ2-1; d_gene: NA; v_gene: TRBV11-2; CDR3nt: TGTGCCAGCAGCTTCGGGGGTAGCGGAGCCTACAATGAGCAGTTCTTC; CDR3aa: CASSFGGSGAYNEQFF
abundance: NA; j_gene: TRBJ2-3; d_gene: TRBD2; v_gene: TRBV7-8; CDR3nt: TGTGCCAGCGGGGGACTAGCGGGCGGCGGGGATACGCAGTATTTT; CDR3aa: CASGGLAGGGDTQYF
abundance: NA; j_gene: TRBJ2-5; d_gene: NA; v_gene: TRBV18; CDR3nt: TGTGCCAGCTCGGATAGGGGGACCCAGTACTTC; CDR3aa: CASSDRGTQYF
abundance: NA; j_gene: TRBJ1-2; d_gene: TRBD1; v_gene: TRBV19; CDR3nt: TGTGCCAGTAGTTTCTCAGGGGGCTCGGACTATGGCTACACCTTC; CDR3aa: CASSFSGGSDYGYTF
abundance: NA; j_gene: TRBJ2-2; d_gene: TRBD1; v_gene: TRBV5-1; CDR3nt: TGCGCCAGCAGCTTGAGACAGGGTGGCACCGGGGAGCTGTTTTTT; CDR3aa: CASSLRQGGTGELFF
abundance: NA; j_gene: TRBJ1-2; d_gene: NA; v_gene: TRBV4-2; CDR3nt: TGTGCCAGCAGCCAAGTTACGGAGACAGGTTCCTATGGCTACACCTTC; CDR3aa: CASSQVTETGSYGYTF
abundance: NA; j_gene: TRBJ2-3; d_gene: NA; v_gene: TRBV4-3; CDR3nt: TGCGCCAGCAGCCAAGGAGGGGGGGCGACAGATACGCAGTATTTT; CDR3aa: CASSQGGGATDTQYF
abundance: NA; j_gene: TRBJ1-2; d_gene: NA; v_gene: TRBV28; CDR3nt: TGTGCCAGCAGGACACAGGGAAGAGCACGCGGCTACACCTTC; CDR3aa: CASRTQGRARGYTF
abundance: NA; j_gene: TRBJ2-7; d_gene: TRBD1; v_gene: TRBV27; CDR3nt: TGTGCCAGCAGTTCTTTGGACAGGGTCCGCTACGAGCAGTACTTC; CDR3aa: CASSSLDRVRYEQYF
abundance: NA; j_gene: TRBJ1-3; d_gene: NA; v_gene: TRBV9; CDR3nt: TGTGCCAGCAGGCCCGGGGGCTCTGGAAACACCATATATTTT; CDR3aa: CASRPGGSGNTIYF
abundance: NA; j_gene: TRBJ2-1; d_gene: NA; v_gene: TRBV30; CDR3nt: TGTGCCTGGAGTTTGGGGAGCTCCTACAATGAGCAGTTCTTC; CDR3aa: CAWSLGSSYNEQFF
abundance: NA; j_gene: TRBJ1-5; d_gene: NA; v_gene: TRBV5-1; CDR3nt: TGCGCCAGCAGCGCGGATGGACATAGCAATCAGCCCCAGCATTTT; CDR3aa: CASSADGHSNQPQHF
abundance: NA; j_gene: TRBJ1-3; d_gene: NA; v_gene: TRBV19; CDR3nt: TGTGCCAGCCAGGGTTCCGGAAACACCATATATTTT; CDR3aa: CASQGSGNTIYF
abundance: NA; j_gene: TRBJ2-7; d_gene: TRBD2; v_gene: TRBV5-5; CDR3nt: TGTGCCAGCAGTTACGGGACTAGCGGGAGCTCCTACGAGCAGTACTTC; CDR3aa: CASSYGTSGSSYEQYF
abundance: NA; j_gene: TRBJ1-1; d_gene: NA; v_gene: TRBV5-1; CDR3nt: TGCGCCAGCAGCCAGACCACAGGGAACACTGAAGCTTTCTTT; CDR3aa: CASSQTTGNTEAFF
abundance: NA; j_gene: TRBJ2-6; d_gene: TRBD1; v_gene: TRBV7-9; CDR3nt: TGTGCCAGCAGCTCCCGCGGCAGGGGGCAATACTCTGGGGCCAACGTCCTGACTTTC; CDR3aa: CASSSRGRGQYSGANVLTF
abundance: NA; j_gene: TRBJ1-1; d_gene: NA; v_gene: TRBV5-4; CDR3nt: TGTGCCAGCAGCTTCACGCAGGCGAACACTGAAGCTTTCTTT; CDR3aa: CASSFTQANTEAFF
abundance: NA; j_gene: TRBJ2-7; d_gene: TRBD2; v_gene: TRBV10-2; CDR3nt: TGCGCCAGCTCTGGGACTAGCGGGAGGGCCTACGAGCAGTACTTC; CDR3aa: CASSGTSGRAYEQYF
abundance: once; j_gene: TRBJ1-1; d_gene: NA; v_gene: TRBV18; CDR3nt: TGTGCCAGCTCCCCCCGGTCGTCTACTGAAGCTTTCTTT; CDR3aa: CASSPRSSTEAFF
abundance: NA; j_gene: TRBJ1-2; d_gene: TRBD1; v_gene: TRBV29-1; CDR3nt: TGCAGCGTCCAGACAGGGAATATTCTCTATGGCTACACCTTC; CDR3aa: CSVQTGNILYGYTF